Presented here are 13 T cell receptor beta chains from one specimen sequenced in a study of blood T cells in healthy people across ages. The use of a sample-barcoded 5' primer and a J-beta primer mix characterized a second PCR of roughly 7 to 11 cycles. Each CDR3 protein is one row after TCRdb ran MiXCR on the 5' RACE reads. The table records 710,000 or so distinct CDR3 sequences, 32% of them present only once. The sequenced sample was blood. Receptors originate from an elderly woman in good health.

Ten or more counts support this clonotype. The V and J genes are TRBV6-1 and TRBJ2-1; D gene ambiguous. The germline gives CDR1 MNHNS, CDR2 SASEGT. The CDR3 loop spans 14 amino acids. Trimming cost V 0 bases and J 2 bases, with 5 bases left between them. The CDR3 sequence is CASSEARAYNEQFF. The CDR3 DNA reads TGTGCCAGCAGTGAAGCGCGTGCCTACAATGAGCAGTTCTTC.

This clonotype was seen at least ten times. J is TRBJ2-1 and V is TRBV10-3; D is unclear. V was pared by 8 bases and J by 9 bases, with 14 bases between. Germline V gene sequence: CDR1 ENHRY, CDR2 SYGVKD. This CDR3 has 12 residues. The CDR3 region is CAIGGYLGEQFF. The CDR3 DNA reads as TGTGCCATCGGTGGGTATCTGGGTGAGCAGTTCTTC.

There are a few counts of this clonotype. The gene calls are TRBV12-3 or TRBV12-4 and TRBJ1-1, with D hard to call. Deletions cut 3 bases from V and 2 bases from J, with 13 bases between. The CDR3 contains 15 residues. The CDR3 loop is CASSFLMTANTEAFF. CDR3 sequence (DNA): TGTGCCAGCAGTTTCCTCATGACGGCTAACACTGAAGCTTTCTTT.

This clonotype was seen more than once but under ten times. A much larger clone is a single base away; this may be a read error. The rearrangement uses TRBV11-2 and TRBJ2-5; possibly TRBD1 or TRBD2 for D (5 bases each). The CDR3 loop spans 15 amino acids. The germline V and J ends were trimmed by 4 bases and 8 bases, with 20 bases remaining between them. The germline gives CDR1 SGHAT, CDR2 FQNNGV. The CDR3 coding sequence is TGTGCCAGCAGCTGTAGTGAGGGGCACGGCGGTACCCAGTACTTC. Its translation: CASSCSEGHGGTQYF. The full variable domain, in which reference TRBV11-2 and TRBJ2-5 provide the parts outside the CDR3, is EAGVAQSPRYKIIEKRQSVAFWCNPISGHATLYWYQQILGQGPKLLIQFQNNGVVDDSQLPKDRFSAERLKGVDSTLKIQPAKLEDSAVYLCASSCSEGHGGTQYFGPGTRLLVL.

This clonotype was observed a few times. This CDR3 reads CASSCPPFRGENNQPQHF. The CDR3 nucleotides are TGTGCCAGCAGCTGCCCACCGTTCCGGGGTGAAAACAATCAGCCCCAGCATTTT. V and J are TRBV5-4 and TRBJ1-5; no reliable D call. V shed 3 bases and J shed 3 bases, with 22 bases lying between them. Germline CDR1 SGHNT, CDR2 YYREEE (reference sequence). This CDR3 is 18 amino acids long. Full variable domain (outside the CDR3, taken from reference TRBV5-4 and TRBJ1-5): ETGVTQSPTHLIKTRGQQVTLRCSSQSGHNTVSWYQQALGQGPQFIFQYYREEENGRGNFPPRFSGLQFPNYSSELNVNALELDDSALYLCASSCPPFRGENNQPQHFGDGTRLSIL.

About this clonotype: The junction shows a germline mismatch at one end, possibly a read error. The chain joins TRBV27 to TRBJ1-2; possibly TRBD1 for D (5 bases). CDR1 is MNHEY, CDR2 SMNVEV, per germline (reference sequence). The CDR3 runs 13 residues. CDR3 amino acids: CARRRDGNYGYTF. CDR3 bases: TGTGCCCGCAGGCGGGACGGTAACTATGGCTACACCTTC.

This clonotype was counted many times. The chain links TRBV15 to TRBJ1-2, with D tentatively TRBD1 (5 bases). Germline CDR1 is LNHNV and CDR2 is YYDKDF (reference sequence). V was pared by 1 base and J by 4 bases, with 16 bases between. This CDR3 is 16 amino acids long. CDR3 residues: CATSRGHDSAIYGYTF. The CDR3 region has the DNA TGTGCCACCAGCAGAGGCCACGACAGCGCGATCTATGGCTACACCTTC.

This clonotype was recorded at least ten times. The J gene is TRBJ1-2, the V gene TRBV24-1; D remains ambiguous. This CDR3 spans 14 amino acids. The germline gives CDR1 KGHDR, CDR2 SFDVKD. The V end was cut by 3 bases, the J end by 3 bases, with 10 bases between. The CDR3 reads CATSDGRNHYGYTF. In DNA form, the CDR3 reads TGTGCCACCAGTGATGGCCGGAACCACTATGGCTACACCTTC.

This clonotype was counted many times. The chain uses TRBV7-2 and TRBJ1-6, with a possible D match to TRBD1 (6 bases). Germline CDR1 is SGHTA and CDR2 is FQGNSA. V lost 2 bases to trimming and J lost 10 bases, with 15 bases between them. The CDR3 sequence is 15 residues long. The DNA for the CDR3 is TGTGCCAGCAGCTTACGTCAGGGGTTCGACTCACCCCTCCACTTT. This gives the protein CASSLRQGFDSPLHF.

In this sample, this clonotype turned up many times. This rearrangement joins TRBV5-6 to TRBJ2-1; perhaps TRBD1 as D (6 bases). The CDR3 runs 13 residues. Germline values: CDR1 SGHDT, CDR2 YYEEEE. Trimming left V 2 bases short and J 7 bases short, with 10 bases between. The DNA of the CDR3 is TGTGCCAGCAGCTTCCAGGGGCGAAATGAGCAGTTCTTC. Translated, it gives CASSFQGRNEQFF.

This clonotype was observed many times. The CDR3 DNA reads TGCGCCAGCAGCCAAGATCCGGTACCCAGCAATCAGCCCCAGCATTTT. Protein: CASSQDPVPSNQPQHF. The J gene is TRBJ1-5, the V gene TRBV4-1; D ambiguous. This CDR3 spans 16 amino acids. CDR1 MGHRA and CDR2 YSYEKL come from the germline V gene. V lost 0 bases to trimming and J lost 1 base, with 10 bases between them.

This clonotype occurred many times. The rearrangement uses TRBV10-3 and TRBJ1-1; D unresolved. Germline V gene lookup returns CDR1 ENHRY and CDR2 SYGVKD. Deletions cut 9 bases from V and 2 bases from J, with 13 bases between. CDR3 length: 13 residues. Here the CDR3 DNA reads TGTGCCATGGCCGGGTCTGTTAACACTGAAGCTTTCTTT. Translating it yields CAMAGSVNTEAFF.

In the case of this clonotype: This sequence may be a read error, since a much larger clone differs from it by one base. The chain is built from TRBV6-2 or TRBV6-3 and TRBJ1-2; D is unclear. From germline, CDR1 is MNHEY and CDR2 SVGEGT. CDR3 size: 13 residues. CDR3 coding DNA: TGTGCCACCAGTGACTTCTCGCCAGGTGGCTACACCTTC. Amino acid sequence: CATSDFSPGGYTF.